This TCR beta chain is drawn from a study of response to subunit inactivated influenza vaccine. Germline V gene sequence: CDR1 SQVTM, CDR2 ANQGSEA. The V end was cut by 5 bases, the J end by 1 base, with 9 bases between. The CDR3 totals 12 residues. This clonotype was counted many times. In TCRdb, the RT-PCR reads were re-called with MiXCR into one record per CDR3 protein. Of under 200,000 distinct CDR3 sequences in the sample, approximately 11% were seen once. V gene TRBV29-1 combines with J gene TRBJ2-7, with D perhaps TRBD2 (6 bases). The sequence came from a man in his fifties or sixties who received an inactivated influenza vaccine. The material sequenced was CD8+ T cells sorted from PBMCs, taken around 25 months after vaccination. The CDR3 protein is CSVTGLSYEQYF. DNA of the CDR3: TGCAGCGTTACGGGACTTTCCTACGAGCAGTACTTC.